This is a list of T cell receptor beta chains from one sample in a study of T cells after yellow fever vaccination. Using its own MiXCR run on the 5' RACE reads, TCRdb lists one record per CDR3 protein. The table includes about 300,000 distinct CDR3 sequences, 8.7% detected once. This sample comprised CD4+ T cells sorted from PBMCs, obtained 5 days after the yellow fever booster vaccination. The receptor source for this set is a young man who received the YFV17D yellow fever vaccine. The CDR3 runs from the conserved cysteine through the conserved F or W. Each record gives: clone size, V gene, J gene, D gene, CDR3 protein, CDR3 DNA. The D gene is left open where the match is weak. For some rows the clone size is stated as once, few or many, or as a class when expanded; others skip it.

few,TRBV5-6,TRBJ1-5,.,CASSSTGLGNQPQHF,TGTGCCAGCAGCTCGACAGGCTTGGGCAATCAGCCCCAGCATTTT
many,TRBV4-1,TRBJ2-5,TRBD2,CASSQFGSGGQETQYF,TGCGCCAGCAGCCAGTTCGGGAGCGGGGGCCAAGAGACCCAGTACTTC
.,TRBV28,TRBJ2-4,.,CASSSGWDIQYF,TGTGCCAGCAGTTCGGGGTGGGACATTCAGTACTTC
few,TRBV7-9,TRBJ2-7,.,CASSFSLYEQYF,TGTGCCAGCAGCTTTAGTTTATACGAGCAGTACTTC
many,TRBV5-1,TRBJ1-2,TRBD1,CASSSGTGYDGYGYTF,TGCGCCAGCAGCTCCGGGACAGGGTATGACGGCTATGGCTACACCTTC
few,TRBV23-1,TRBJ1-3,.,CASIRPTPSGNTIYF,TGCGCCAGCATCCGACCCACACCCTCTGGAAACACCATATATTTT
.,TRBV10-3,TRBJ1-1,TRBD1,CAISRDSEAFF,TGTGCCATCAGTCGGGACAGTGAAGCTTTCTTT
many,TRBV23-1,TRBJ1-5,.,CASSQKREIYSNQPQHF,TGCGCCAGCAGTCAAAAGAGGGAGATATATAGCAATCAGCCCCAGCATTTT
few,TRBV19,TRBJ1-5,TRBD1,CASSREGASNQPQHF,TGTGCCAGTAGTCGAGAGGGGGCTAGCAATCAGCCCCAGCATTTT
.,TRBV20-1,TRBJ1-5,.,CSATHRQDNQPQHF,TGCAGTGCCACGCACCGACAGGACAATCAGCCCCAGCATTTT
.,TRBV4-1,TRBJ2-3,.,CASSQARWGHLTDTQYF,TGCGCCAGCAGCCAGGCCCGCTGGGGACACCTCACAGATACGCAGTATTTT
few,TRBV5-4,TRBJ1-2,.,CASSAPPPSYGYTF,TGTGCCAGCAGCGCCCCCCCACCGAGTTATGGCTACACCTTC
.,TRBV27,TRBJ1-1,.,CASSLGGWTEAFF,TGTGCCAGCAGTTTGGGGGGGTGGACTGAAGCTTTCTTT
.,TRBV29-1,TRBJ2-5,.,CSVYRAGETQYF,TGCAGCGTTTACAGGGCTGGGGAGACCCAGTACTTC
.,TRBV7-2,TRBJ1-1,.,CASSLGFHTEAFF,TGTGCCAGCAGCTTAGGTTTCCACACTGAAGCTTTCTTT
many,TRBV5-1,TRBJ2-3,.,CASSSRTDTQYF,TGCGCCAGCAGCTCACGGACGGATACGCAGTATTTT
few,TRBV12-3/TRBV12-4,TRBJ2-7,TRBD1,CASRRRTGWTDEQYF,TGTGCCAGCAGACGAAGGACAGGGTGGACAGACGAGCAGTACTTC
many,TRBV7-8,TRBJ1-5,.,CASSSVVGGSQPQHF,TGTGCCAGCAGCTCCGTCGTAGGCGGGTCTCAGCCCCAGCATTTT
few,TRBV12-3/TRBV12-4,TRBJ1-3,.,CASSLGASGNTIYF,TGTGCCAGCAGTTTGGGGGCCTCTGGAAACACCATATATTTT
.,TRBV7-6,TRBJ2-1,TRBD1,CASSLSGGHSNEQFF,TGTGCCAGCAGCTTATCAGGGGGTCATTCTAATGAGCAGTTCTTC
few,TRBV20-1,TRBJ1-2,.,CSARETGRDYGYTF,TGCAGTGCTAGAGAGACCGGCAGGGACTATGGCTACACCTTC
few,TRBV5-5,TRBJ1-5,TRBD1,CASSLAGGIQPQHF,TGTGCCAGCAGCTTGGCAGGGGGCATTCAGCCCCAGCATTTT
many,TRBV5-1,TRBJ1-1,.,CASSLTGETEAFF,TGCGCCAGCAGCTTGACGGGGGAAACTGAAGCTTTCTTT
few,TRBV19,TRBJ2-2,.,CASRWDGTGELFF,TGTGCCAGTAGGTGGGACGGTACCGGGGAGCTGTTTTTT
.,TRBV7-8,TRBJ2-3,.,CASTLLEGSDTQYF,TGTGCCAGCACCCTATTAGAGGGATCAGATACGCAGTATTTT
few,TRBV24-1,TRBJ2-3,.,CATSGGKESTDTQYF,TGTGCCACCAGTGGGGGTAAAGAAAGCACAGATACGCAGTATTTT
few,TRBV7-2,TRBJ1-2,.,CASSLNPGDGYTF,TGTGCCAGCAGCCTAAACCCGGGAGATGGCTACACCTTC
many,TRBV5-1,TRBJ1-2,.,CASSSGTLGGYTF,TGCGCCAGCAGCTCCGGGACCCTAGGTGGCTACACCTTC
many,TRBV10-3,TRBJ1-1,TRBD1,CAIKEIRGQAAAFF,TGTGCCATCAAGGAAATCCGGGGACAGGCGGCGGCTTTCTTT
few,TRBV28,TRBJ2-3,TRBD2,CASSLRLAGTTQYF,TGTGCCAGCAGTCTGAGGCTAGCGGGGACCACGCAGTATTTT
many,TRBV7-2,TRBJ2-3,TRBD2,CASIRTSSTDTQYF,TGTGCCAGCATCAGGACTAGTTCTACAGATACGCAGTATTTT
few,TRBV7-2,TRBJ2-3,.,CASSPARRLDTQYF,TGTGCCAGCAGCCCGGCCCGGCGGCTAGATACGCAGTATTTT
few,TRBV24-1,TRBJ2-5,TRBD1,CATKGAGSQETQYF,TGTGCCACCAAGGGGGCAGGGAGCCAAGAGACCCAGTACTTC
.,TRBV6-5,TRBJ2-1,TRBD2,CASRKLLAGGHNEQFF,TGTGCCAGCAGAAAGTTACTAGCGGGGGGGCACAATGAGCAGTTCTTC
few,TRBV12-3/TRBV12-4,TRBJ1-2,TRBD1,CASSAKDRGYGYTF,TGTGCCAGCAGTGCTAAGGACAGGGGGTATGGCTACACCTTC